This T cell receptor beta chain was sequenced for a study of OX40 agonist ivuxolimab in advanced cancers. Study information: The patients got ivuxolimab, which is an agonistic anti-OX40 (CD134) antibody.

A word on this clone: The antigen is undetermined.

Study results and limitations: Among T cells, CD8+ cells averaged more expanded clones than CD4+ cells. Antigen targets of the expanded peripheral T cells went undetermined. At 0.1 to 3.0 mg/kg and by week 6, CD4+ and CD8+ T cells in the blood had expanded clonally.

The CDR3 runs to 13 residues. CDR1 SSHAT and CDR2 FNYEAQ come from the germline V gene (reference sequence). V dropped 1 base and J dropped 2 bases, with 3 bases sitting between them. TCRdb's copy holds only in-frame clones and misses some; the assay was immunoSEQ multiplex PCR. Of 94,000 or so clones listed, 80% to 90% are singletons. The sequence was collected from an adult with an advanced solid tumor such as melanoma, head and neck, liver or kidney cancer. The sample in question was CD4+ or CD8+ T cells sorted from blood, obtained in a trial of the OX40 agonist ivuxolimab. The V call is TRBV7-7, the J call TRBJ2-1; no reliable D call. CDR3 DNA sequence: TGTGCCAGCAGCTTAGGTACCTACAATGAGCAGTTCTTC. Its translation is CASSLGTYNEQFF. The full variable domain, in which reference TRBV7-7 and TRBJ2-1 provide the parts outside the CDR3, is GAGVSQSPRYKVTKRGQDVTLRCDPISSHATLYWYQQALGQGPEFLTYFNYEAQPDKSGLPSDRFSAERPEGSISTLTIQRTEQRDSAMYRCASSLGTYNEQFFGPGTRLTVL.